A single T cell receptor (beta chain) is shown here with its context. This sample was included in a study of cytomegalovirus exposure and HLA in healthy donors. With 60 Vbeta and 13 Jbeta primers, the PCR was carried out. Generated by immunoSEQ multiplex PCR, the TCRdb table keeps only in-frame clones and is missing some. The sample has about 98,000 clones; around 72% are singletons. CDR1 SGHTA and CDR2 FQGNSA come from the germline V gene. V lost 4 bases, J lost 2 bases, and 12 bases lay in between. This CDR3 region has 14 residues. The V and J genes are TRBV7-2 and TRBJ2-7; no clear D gene. Input material: PBMCs. The receptor comes from a male donor in good health and CMV-seronegative. The CDR3 DNA reads as TGTGCCAGCAGCTCTTTTGGTGAGACCTACGAGCAGTACTTC. This codes for CASSSFGETYEQYF. The whole variable domain, remainder taken from reference TRBV7-2 and TRBJ2-7, is GAGVSQSPSNKVTEKGKDVELRCDPISGHTALYWYRQSLGQGLEFLIYFQGNSAPDKSGLPSDRFSAERTGGSVSTLTIQRTQQEDSAVYLCASSSFGETYEQYFGPGTRLTVT.